Sequencing of this T cell receptor (beta chain) was carried out in a study of blood T cell repertoires in COVID-19. Study information: COVID-19 samples collected from the United States, Italy and Spain covered acute and convalescent phases. PBMCs, B-cell-depleted T cells, or T cells were the source of the cDNA or gDNA that made up the material.

Germline CDR1 ENHRY, CDR2 SYGVKD. V was clipped by 0 bases and J by 4 bases, with 10 bases between them. The CDR3 runs 14 residues. Original data processing: Amplification from reference gene primers served as the basis for estimated nucleated cell counts. Sequencing was performed with immunoSEQ multiplex PCR; in TCRdb, only in-frame clones are kept and a portion is missing. From that table come the V and J calls and clone size; the DNA was used to work out D and trimming. The sample includes about 310,000 clones, around 87% of them seen just once. The TCR was taken from a woman aged 45-65 years who had recovered from COVID-19. The V gene is TRBV10-3, the J gene TRBJ2-7, with D tentatively TRBD1 (5 bases). Sequenced sample: peripheral blood. CDR3 bases: TGTGCCATCAGTGAGTCTGGTAGGGGTTACGAGCAGTACTTC. As protein: CAISESGRGYEQYF.